The rows below give T cell receptor beta chains drawn from one sample of a study of identical twins. Each CDR3 protein gets one entry after TCRdb re-called the 5' RACE reads with MiXCR. Among 600,000 to 850,000 distinct CDR3 sequences listed, roughly 18% were seen once. The data were also submitted as part of a second study, on T cells expressing NK-cell markers.

Sequencing was done on a sample of PBMCs. These receptor sequences come from a woman between 18 and 29 years old in good health. Both conserved end residues are part of each CDR3. The order of the fields is clone size, D gene, J gene, V gene, CDR3 protein, CDR3 DNA. The D gene is left open where the match is weak. Rows give clone size only sometimes, using once, few, many, or a class for an expanded clone.

.	.	TRBJ2-3	TRBV20-1	CSASRASHTDTQYF	TGCAGTGCCTCTCGGGCTAGCCATACAGATACGCAGTATTTT
.	TRBD1	TRBJ2-7	TRBV6-1	CASRRTGVGAYEQYF	TGTGCCAGCAGGAGAACAGGGGTTGGAGCCTACGAGCAGTACTTC
.	.	TRBJ2-1	TRBV7-9	CASSFVVEKTREQFF	TGTGCCAGCAGCTTCGTGGTGGAAAAGACCCGTGAGCAGTTCTTC
few	.	TRBJ2-7	TRBV29-1	CSADGSGPTYEQYF	TGCAGCGCCGACGGTAGCGGTCCGACCTACGAGCAGTACTTC
few	.	TRBJ2-1	TRBV20-1	CSAPRANEQFF	TGCAGTGCCCCTAGGGCTAATGAGCAGTTCTTC
.	TRBD2	TRBJ2-1	TRBV20-1	CSASGTSFDNEQFF	TGCAGTGCTTCCGGGACTAGCTTTGACAATGAGCAGTTCTTC
few	TRBD2	TRBJ2-7	TRBV15	CATSTGLAGVYDEQYF	TGTGCCACCAGCACTGGACTAGCGGGAGTATACGACGAGCAGTACTTC
.	.	TRBJ2-5	TRBV9	CASSAARGTQYF	TGTGCCAGCAGTGCGGCCCGGGGGACCCAGTACTTC
.	.	TRBJ2-3	TRBV20-1	CSASYIGQPTDTQYF	TGCAGTGCTAGTTACATCGGACAGCCAACAGATACGCAGTATTTT
.	TRBD2	TRBJ2-3	TRBV7-9	CASSSSLAGTDTQYF	TGTGCCAGCAGCTCAAGTCTAGCGGGCACAGATACGCAGTATTTT
few	.	TRBJ2-1	TRBV27	CASSRPGGLGYNEQFF	TGTGCCAGCAGCCGACCCGGCGGGCTTGGCTACAATGAGCAGTTCTTC
.	.	TRBJ2-1	TRBV7-6	CASSLAPVAYNEQFF	TGTGCCAGCAGCTTAGCCCCAGTCGCATACAATGAGCAGTTCTTC
few	.	TRBJ2-1	TRBV29-1	CSVSRFNEQFF	TGCAGCGTTTCTCGGTTTAATGAGCAGTTCTTC
few	.	TRBJ2-6	TRBV7-8	CASSPQYLGANVLTF	TGTGCCAGCAGCCCCCAATACCTTGGGGCCAACGTCCTGACTTTC
few	.	TRBJ2-1	TRBV11-3	CASSPMSWENNEQFF	TGTGCCAGCAGCCCTATGTCGTGGGAGAACAATGAGCAGTTCTTC
few	TRBD2	TRBJ2-1	TRBV9	CASSVGSGLYYNEQFF	TGTGCCAGCAGCGTAGGTAGCGGGCTATATTACAATGAGCAGTTCTTC
.	.	TRBJ2-1	TRBV20-1	CSARGRTANEQFF	TGCAGTGCTAGAGGAAGGACGGCGAATGAGCAGTTCTTC
.	TRBD1	TRBJ2-5	TRBV5-1	CASGQGAGSETQYF	TGCGCCAGCGGACAGGGGGCTGGGTCGGAGACCCAGTACTTC
.	TRBD2	TRBJ2-3	TRBV15	CATELAGSPTDTQYF	TGTGCCACCGAACTAGCGGGATCCCCCACAGATACGCAGTATTTT
many	.	TRBJ2-5	TRBV12-3/TRBV12-4	CASRDGAIETQYF	TGTGCCAGCAGGGACGGTGCAATAGAGACCCAGTACTTC
few	.	TRBJ1-1	TRBV12-3/TRBV12-4	CASTDGGATEAFF	TGTGCCAGCACCGATGGAGGGGCAACTGAAGCTTTCTTT
.	.	TRBJ2-1	TRBV7-9	CASSRLASEQFF	TGTGCCAGCAGCCGCTTAGCGAGTGAGCAGTTCTTC
.	TRBD2	TRBJ2-1	TRBV5-1	CASCPFLAGGYNEQFF	TGCGCCAGCTGCCCATTCCTAGCGGGGGGGTACAATGAGCAGTTCTTC
few	.	TRBJ2-3	TRBV7-2	CASSYRGVGTDTQYF	TGTGCCAGCAGCTACCGAGGCGTCGGCACAGATACGCAGTATTTT
many	.	TRBJ2-2	TRBV7-2	CASSLTGANTGELFF	TGTGCCAGCAGCTTAACGGGGGCGAACACCGGGGAGCTGTTTTTT
.	.	TRBJ1-1	TRBV3-1	CASSPLGETRRTEAFF	TGTGCCAGCAGCCCCTTGGGGGAGACGCGGCGTACTGAAGCTTTCTTT
few	.	TRBJ2-4	TRBV5-6	CASSRLTRGTKNIQYF	TGTGCCAGCAGCCGACTGACTAGGGGGACCAAAAACATTCAGTACTTC
.	.	TRBJ2-3	TRBV5-1	CASAGERRTDTQYF	TGCGCCAGCGCCGGGGAGAGGAGGACAGATACGCAGTATTTT
few	TRBD2	TRBJ2-4	TRBV12-3/TRBV12-4	CASRGTSKDIQYF	TGTGCCAGCAGGGGGACTAGTAAGGACATTCAGTACTTC